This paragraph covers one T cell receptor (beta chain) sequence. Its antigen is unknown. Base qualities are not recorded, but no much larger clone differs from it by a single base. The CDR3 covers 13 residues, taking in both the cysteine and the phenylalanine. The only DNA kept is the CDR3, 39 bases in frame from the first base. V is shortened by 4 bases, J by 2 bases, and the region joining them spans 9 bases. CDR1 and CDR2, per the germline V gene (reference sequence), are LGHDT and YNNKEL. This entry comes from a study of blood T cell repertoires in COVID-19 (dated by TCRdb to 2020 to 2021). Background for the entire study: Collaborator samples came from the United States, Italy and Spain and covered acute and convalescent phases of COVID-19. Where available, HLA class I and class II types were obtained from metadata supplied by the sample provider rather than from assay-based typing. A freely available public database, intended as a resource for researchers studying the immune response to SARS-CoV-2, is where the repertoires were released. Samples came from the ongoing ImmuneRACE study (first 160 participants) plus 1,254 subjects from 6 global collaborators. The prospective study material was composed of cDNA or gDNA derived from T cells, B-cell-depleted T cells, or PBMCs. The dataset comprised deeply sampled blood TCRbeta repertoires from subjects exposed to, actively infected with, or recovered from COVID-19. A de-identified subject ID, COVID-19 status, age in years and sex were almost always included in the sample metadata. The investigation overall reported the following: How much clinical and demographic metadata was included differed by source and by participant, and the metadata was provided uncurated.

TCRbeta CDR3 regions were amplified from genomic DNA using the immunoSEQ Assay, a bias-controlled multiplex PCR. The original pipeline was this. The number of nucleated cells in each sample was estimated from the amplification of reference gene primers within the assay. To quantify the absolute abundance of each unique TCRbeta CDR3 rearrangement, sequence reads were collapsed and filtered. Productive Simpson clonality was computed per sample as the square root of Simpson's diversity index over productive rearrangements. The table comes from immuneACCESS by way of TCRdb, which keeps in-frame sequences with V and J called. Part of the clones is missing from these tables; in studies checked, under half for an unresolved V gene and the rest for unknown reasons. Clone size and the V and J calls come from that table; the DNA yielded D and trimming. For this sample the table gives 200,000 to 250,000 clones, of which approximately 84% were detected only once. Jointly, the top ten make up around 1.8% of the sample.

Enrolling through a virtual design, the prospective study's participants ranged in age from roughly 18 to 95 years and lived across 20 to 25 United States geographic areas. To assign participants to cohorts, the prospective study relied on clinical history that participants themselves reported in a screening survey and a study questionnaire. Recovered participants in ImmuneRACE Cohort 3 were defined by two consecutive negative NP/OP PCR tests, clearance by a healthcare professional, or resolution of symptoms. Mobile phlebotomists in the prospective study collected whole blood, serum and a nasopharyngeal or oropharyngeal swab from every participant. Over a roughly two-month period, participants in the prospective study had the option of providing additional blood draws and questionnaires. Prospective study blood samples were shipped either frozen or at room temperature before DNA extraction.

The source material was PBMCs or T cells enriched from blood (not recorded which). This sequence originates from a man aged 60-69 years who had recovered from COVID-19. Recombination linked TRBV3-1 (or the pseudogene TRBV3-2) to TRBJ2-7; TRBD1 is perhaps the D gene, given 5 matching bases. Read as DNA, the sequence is TGTGCCAGCAGCCTGCAGACAGCCTACGAGCAGTACTTC. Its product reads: CASSLQTAYEQYF.